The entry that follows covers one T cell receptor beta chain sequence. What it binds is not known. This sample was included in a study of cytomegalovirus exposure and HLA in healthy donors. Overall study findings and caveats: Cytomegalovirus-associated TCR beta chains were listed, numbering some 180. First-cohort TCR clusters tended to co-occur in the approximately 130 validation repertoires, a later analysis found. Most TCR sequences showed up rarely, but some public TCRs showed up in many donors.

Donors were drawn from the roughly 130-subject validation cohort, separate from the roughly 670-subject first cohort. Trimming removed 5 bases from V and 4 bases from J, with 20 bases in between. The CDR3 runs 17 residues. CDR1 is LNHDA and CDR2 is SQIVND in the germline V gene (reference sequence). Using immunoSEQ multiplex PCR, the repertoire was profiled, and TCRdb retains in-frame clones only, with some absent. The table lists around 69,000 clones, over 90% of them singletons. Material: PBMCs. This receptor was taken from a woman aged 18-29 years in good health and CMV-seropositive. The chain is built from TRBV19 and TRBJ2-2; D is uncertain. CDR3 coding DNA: TGTGCCAGTAGTCAACTTCCCGAGGCCCTGAGCACCGGGGAGCTGTTTTTT. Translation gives CASSQLPEALSTGELFF.